One sample yielded the 7 T cell receptor beta chains listed below, sequenced in a study of human T cells and chemical hapten exposure. Time point: patch test 2, 6 weeks after DPC sensitization. Documented treatment: therapeutic diphenylcyclopropenone sensitization with weekly scalp DPC. TCRdb reprocessed the RACE reads via MiXCR and lists one record per CDR3 protein. This sample has about 40,000 distinct CDR3 sequences, with 3% to 3.5% found just once. Specimen: whole blood, collected in connection with sensitization to the hapten diphenylcyclopropenone (DPC). Every receptor here comes from a man aged 40-50 years with alopecia areata. Some clones in this sample may be carry-over from other donors' samples.

This clonotype was seen many times. V is TRBV7-3 and J is TRBJ1-6; D ambiguous. CDR3 length equals 14 residues. The V gene's germline CDR1 is SGHTA and CDR2 FQGTGA. V was trimmed by 3 bases and J by 7 bases, leaving 10 bases between them. In DNA, the CDR3 is TGTGCCAGCAGCTTGGATTACAGAAATTCACCCCTCCACTTT. It codes for CASSLDYRNSPLHF.

This clonotype was counted many times. The V and J genes are TRBV3-1 and TRBJ2-7, with D maybe TRBD2 (5 bases). V lost 0 bases, J lost 5 bases, and 11 bases lay in between. The CDR3 consists of 14 residues. The germline gives CDR1 LGHDT, CDR2 YNNKEL (reference sequence). CDR3 coding DNA: TGTGCCAGCAGCCAAGATGAGAGAGGGCACGAGCAGTACTTC. Protein product: CASSQDERGHEQYF.

There are many counts of this clonotype. The chain links TRBV9 to TRBJ2-7; 7 bases match TRBD1. This CDR3 is built from 16 residues. Trimming removed 4 bases from V and 3 bases from J; junction bases left unmatched: 13. The germline CDR1 and CDR2 sequences are SGDLS and YYNGEE. In DNA, the CDR3 is TGTGCCAGCAGCCCCACGGGACAGTTTGGGGGCTACGAGCAGTACTTC. It is translated as CASSPTGQFGGYEQYF.

This clonotype was observed at least ten times. The chain carries TRBV12-3 or TRBV12-4 and TRBJ2-7; the match to TRBD2 covers 8 bases. J lost 4 bases, V lost 4 bases, and 9 bases had no gene match. This CDR3 is 15 amino acids long. CDR3 sequence (DNA): TGTGCCAGCAGTTCCTCGGTAGCGGGAAATTACGAGCAGTACTTC. This sequence encodes CASSSSVAGNYEQYF.

The chain uses TRBV7-2 and TRBJ1-5; D ambiguous. CDR1 and CDR2 from the germline V gene are SGHTA and FQGNSA. This CDR3 region has 12 residues. V was pared by 3 bases and J by 3 bases, with 3 bases between. The CDR3 sequence is CASSLNNQPQHF. The DNA of the CDR3 is TGTGCCAGCAGCTTGAACAATCAGCCCCAGCATTTT.

This clonotype was detected ten times or more. J is TRBJ1-2 and V is TRBV12-3 or TRBV12-4; 9 positions match TRBD1. This CDR3 has 16 residues. Trimming at V came to 10 bases and at J to 5 bases, leaving 17 bases not matched to a gene. The CDR3 reads CATNEGNRGRRYGYTF. DNA of the CDR3: TGTGCCACCAACGAGGGGAACAGGGGGCGCAGATATGGCTACACCTTC.

In this sample, this clonotype turned up many times. The chain joins TRBV28 to TRBJ2-1, with D unresolved. The V end was cut by 6 bases, the J end by 9 bases, with 18 bases between. This CDR3 contains 14 residues. In germline, CDR1 is MDHEN, CDR2 SYDVKM. CDR3 amino acids: CASSPQWVGSEQFF. DNA of the CDR3: TGTGCCAGCAGCCCCCAATGGGTCGGTAGTGAGCAGTTCTTC.